This T cell receptor (beta chain) came from a study of T-cell memory formation after mild COVID-19. TCRdb reprocessed the 5' RACE reads with MiXCR, giving one entry per CDR3 protein. The sample includes 210,000 or so distinct CDR3 sequences, roughly a tenth seen only once; the top ten take approximately 3%. Trimming stripped 4 bases from V and 11 bases from J, with 20 bases between. The CDR3 runs 13 residues. Germline CDR1 GTSNPN, CDR2 SVGIG (reference sequence). The chain has TRBV30 and TRBJ1-1; no reliable D call. The TCR comes from a young man who had mild COVID-19 (a few samples of this study predate the infection). Cell type and time point are not known. Specimen: PBMCs or a T cell subset sorted from them (not recorded which). This CDR3 reads CAWTSDGPREAFF. In nucleotides, the CDR3 is TGTGCCTGGACTTCGGATGGGCCCCGGGAGGCTTTCTTT.